Presented here are 13 T cell receptor beta chains from one specimen sequenced in a study of cytomegalovirus exposure and HLA in healthy donors. The PCR contained 60 Vbeta and 13 Jbeta primers. The repertoire was sequenced with immunoSEQ multiplex PCR; TCRdb's copy has only in-frame clones and lacks some. The sample shows approximately 150,000 clones, around a tenth of them seen only once. Sequencing used PBMCs. These receptors all stem from a male donor in good health and CMV-seronegative.

The chain recombines TRBV11-2 with TRBJ1-2; 12 nucleotides line up with TRBD1. The CDR3 extends over 14 amino acids. J gave up 5 bases and V 5 bases, and 3 bases lay outside the gene matches. Germline CDR1 and CDR2: SGHAT and FQNNGV. The DNA of the CDR3 is TGTGCCAGCAGCGTGGGACAGGGGGCGTATGGCTACACCTTC. Translation: CASSVGQGAYGYTF.

This clone was counted a few times. The rearrangement joins TRBV6-1 to TRBJ2-1, with 7 bases matching TRBD2. From germline, CDR1 is MNHNS and CDR2 SASEGT. Germline trimming cut 4 bases from V and 5 bases from J; bases unmatched to any gene: 8. The CDR3 runs 15 residues. The CDR3 loop is CASSVSAGEHNEQFF. The CDR3 DNA reads TGTGCCAGCAGTGTTAGTGCGGGGGAACACAATGAGCAGTTCTTC.

The gene calls are TRBV7-3 and TRBJ2-5; 12 bases match TRBD2. Germline CDR1 and CDR2: SGHTA and FQGTGA. The CDR3 covers 16 residues. V shed 5 bases and J 5 bases; nucleotides not matched to a gene: 9. CDR3: CASSTGLAGNTETQYF. CDR3 sequence (DNA): TGTGCCAGCAGCACCGGACTAGCGGGAAATACGGAGACCCAGTACTTC.

V and J are TRBV28 and TRBJ1-2; D possibly corresponds to TRBD1 (5 bases). The V end was cut by 3 bases, the J end by 4 bases, with 9 bases between. Germline lookup yields CDR1 MDHEN and CDR2 SYDVKM. This CDR3 has 13 residues. The DNA for the CDR3 is TGTGCCAGCAGTTTGGGGGAGGGCTATGGCTACACCTTC. As protein: CASSLGEGYGYTF.

This sequence joins TRBV27 and TRBJ1-5; D is undetermined. There are 13 residues in the CDR3. Germline loops: CDR1 MNHEY, CDR2 SMNVEV (reference sequence). Trimming pared 8 bases from V and 6 bases from J, leaving 14 bases between. CDR3 nucleotide sequence: TGTGCCAGCCGGGGAATTGACGCTCAGCCCCAGCATTTT. This gives the protein CASRGIDAQPQHF.

V and J are TRBV6-1 and TRBJ2-7; no definite D call. The CDR3 is 15 residues long. Germline assignment: CDR1 MNHNS and CDR2 SASEGT. Trimming stripped 5 bases from V and 2 bases from J, with 16 bases between. The CDR3 spells CASSWQNTPPYEQYF. The CDR3 DNA sequence: TGTGCCAGCAGTTGGCAGAACACACCTCCCTACGAGCAGTACTTC.

The V and J genes are TRBV4-3 and TRBJ2-7; D call uncertain. The CDR3 is made up of 16 amino acids. V gave up 0 bases and J gave up 6 bases, with 18 bases separating them. Germline V gene data show CDR1 as LGHNA and CDR2 as YSLEER. As DNA, the CDR3 is TGCGCCAGCAGCCAAGATCTTGGCGGTGGCGGATTCGAGCAGTACTTC. It is translated as CASSQDLGGGGFEQYF.

This clone occurred a few times. The chain couples TRBV7-2 to TRBJ2-7; no reliable D call. CDR1 is SGHTA and CDR2 is FQGNSA in the germline V gene. This CDR3 contains 14 residues. Trimming stripped 7 bases from V and 3 bases from J, with 16 bases between. CDR3 sequence reads: CASTFANVGYEQYF. CDR3 coding DNA: TGTGCCAGCACCTTCGCAAACGTCGGCTACGAGCAGTACTTC.

The chain joins TRBV4-2 to TRBJ1-2; 7 bases fit TRBD1. The CDR3 is 14 amino acids. The trim removed 0 bases at V and 5 bases at J, leaving 3 bases unmatched. In germline, CDR1 is LGHNA, CDR2 YNFKEQ. The chain's CDR3 is CASSQEEQGYGYTF. The CDR3, as DNA: TGTGCCAGCAGCCAAGAGGAACAGGGGTATGGCTACACCTTC.

In the case of this clone: The same CDR3 is also encoded by other DNA sequences in this sample. The J gene is TRBJ1-1, the V gene TRBV18, with TRBD1 matching over 7 bases. With 6 bases clipped from V and 1 base from J, the junction kept 2 bases outside the gene matches. CDR3 length equals 13 residues. CDR1 is KGHSH, CDR2 LQKENI, per germline. As DNA, the CDR3 is TGTGCCAGCTCCCAGGGGGAGAACACTGAAGCTTTCTTT. Protein product: CASSQGENTEAFF.

The chain is built from TRBV15 and TRBJ2-5; 7 bases line up with TRBD2. The end of the DNA is better explained by TRBJ2-7, so the J call may be wrong. The CDR3 loop spans 14 amino acids. CDR1 is LNHNV and CDR2 is YYDKDF in the germline V gene (reference sequence). The CDR3 sequence is CATSREGEGYEQYF. In nucleotides, the CDR3 is TGTGCCACCAGCAGAGAAGGGGAGGGCTACGAGCAGTACTTC.

This clone has a handful of counts. The rearrangement uses TRBV29-1 and TRBJ2-7; 9 bases agree with TRBD1. Trimming removed 6 bases from V and 2 bases from J; junction bases left unmatched: 8. The CDR3 is 14 amino acids. Germline V CDR1 and CDR2: SQVTM, ANQGSEA. This CDR3 reads CSVADRGQTYEQYF. CDR3 coding DNA: TGCAGCGTAGCGGACAGGGGACAAACCTACGAGCAGTACTTC.

The rearrangement joins TRBV11-2 to TRBJ2-7, with TRBD1 matching over 11 bases. Losses at the gene ends were 5 bases for V and 3 bases for J; bases not matched to a gene: 9. Germline lookup yields CDR1 SGHAT and CDR2 FQNNGV. This CDR3 has 16 amino acids. Written as DNA, the CDR3 is TGTGCCAGCAGCCCCCGGACAGGGGGCACCCTCTACGAGCAGTACTTC. Translation gives CASSPRTGGTLYEQYF.